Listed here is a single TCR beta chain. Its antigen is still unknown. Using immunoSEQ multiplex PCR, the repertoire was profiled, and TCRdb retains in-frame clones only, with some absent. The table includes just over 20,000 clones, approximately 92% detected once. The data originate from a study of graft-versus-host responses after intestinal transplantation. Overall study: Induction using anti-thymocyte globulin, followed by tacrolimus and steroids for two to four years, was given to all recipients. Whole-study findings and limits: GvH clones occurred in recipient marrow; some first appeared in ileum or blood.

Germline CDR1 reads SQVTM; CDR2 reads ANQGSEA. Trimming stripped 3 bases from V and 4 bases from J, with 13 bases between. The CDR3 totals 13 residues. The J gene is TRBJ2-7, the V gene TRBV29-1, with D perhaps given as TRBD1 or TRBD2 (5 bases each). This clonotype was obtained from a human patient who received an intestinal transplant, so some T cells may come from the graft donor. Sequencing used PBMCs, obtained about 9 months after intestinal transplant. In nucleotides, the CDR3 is TGCAGCGTTGATGGGACCGGTTCTTACGAGCAGTACTTC. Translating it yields CSVDGTGSYEQYF.